The present T cell receptor (beta chain) was sequenced within a study of blood T cell repertoires in COVID-19. About the research overall: The origin of the acute and convalescent COVID-19 samples was the United States, Italy and Spain. In each case, the material was cDNA or gDNA derived from T cells, B-cell-depleted T cells, or PBMCs.

This CDR3 spans 17 amino acids. Germline-derived CDR1 and CDR2 are SGHAT and FQNNGV. V dropped 5 bases and J dropped 5; count of bases not matched to a gene: 9. This clone showed up just once. Methods used by the authors: From reference gene primer amplification, estimates of nucleated cell counts were derived. Generated by immunoSEQ multiplex PCR, the TCRdb table keeps only in-frame clones and is missing some. V, J and clone size derive from that table, while D and trimming were established from the DNA sequence. The sample holds 70,000 to 80,000 clones, approximately 86% seen once. The sequence was obtained from a human donor in a cohort sampled during active COVID-19. V and J are TRBV11-2 and TRBJ2-7; 16 bases line up with TRBD2. The sample was peripheral blood. The CDR3 region is CASSRPGLAGGPHEQYF. DNA for the CDR3: TGTGCCAGCAGCCGCCCGGGACTAGCGGGGGGGCCCCACGAGCAGTACTTC.